This TCR beta chain was retrieved from a study of blood T cell repertoires in COVID-19. In the study overall: Acute and convalescent COVID-19 specimens originated in the United States, Italy and Spain. The analysed material was cDNA or gDNA that came from T cells, B-cell-depleted T cells, or PBMCs.

V shed 5 bases, J shed 1 base, and the junction held 11 bases outside the gene matches. This CDR3 comprises 18 residues. CDR1 and CDR2 from the germline V gene are SGHAT and FQNNGV. Original analysis: Estimated nucleated cell counts came from reference gene primer amplification. Data came from immunoSEQ multiplex PCR; TCRdb stores just in-frame clones and leaves some out. V and J calls and clone size come straight from that table; D and trimming were deduced from the DNA. The data contain 150,000 to 200,000 clones, 88% of them seen just once; the ten biggest clones take up more than 25%. The clonotype was recovered from a man in his sixties with acute or convalescent COVID-19. The chain links TRBV11-2 to TRBJ2-2; 9 positions match TRBD1. The material sequenced was peripheral blood. Here the CDR3 DNA reads TGTGCCAGCAGCCTCCGGGACAGGGTGTTGGTGAACACCGGGGAGCTGTTTTTT. Its translation: CASSLRDRVLVNTGELFF.